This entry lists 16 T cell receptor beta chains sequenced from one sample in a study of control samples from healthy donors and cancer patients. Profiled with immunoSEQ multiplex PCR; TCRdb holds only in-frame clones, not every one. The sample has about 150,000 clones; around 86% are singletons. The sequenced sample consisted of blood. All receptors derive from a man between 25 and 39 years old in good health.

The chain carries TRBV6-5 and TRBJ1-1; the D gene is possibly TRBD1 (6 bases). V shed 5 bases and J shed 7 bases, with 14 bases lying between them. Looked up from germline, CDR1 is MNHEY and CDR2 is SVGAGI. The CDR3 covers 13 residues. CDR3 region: CASSTHRGREAFF. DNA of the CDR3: TGTGCCAGCAGTACACATCGGGGGCGTGAAGCTTTCTTT.

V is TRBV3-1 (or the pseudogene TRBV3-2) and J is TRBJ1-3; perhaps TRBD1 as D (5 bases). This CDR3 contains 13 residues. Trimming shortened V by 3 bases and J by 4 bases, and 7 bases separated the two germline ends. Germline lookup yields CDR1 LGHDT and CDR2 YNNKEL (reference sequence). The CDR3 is CASSQGLGNTIYF. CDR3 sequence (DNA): TGTGCCAGCAGCCAGGGGCTCGGAAACACCATATATTTT.

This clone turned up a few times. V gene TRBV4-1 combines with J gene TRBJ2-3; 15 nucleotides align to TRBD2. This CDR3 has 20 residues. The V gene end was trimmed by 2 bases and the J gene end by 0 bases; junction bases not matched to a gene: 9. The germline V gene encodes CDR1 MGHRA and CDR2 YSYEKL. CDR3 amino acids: CASSQPGLAGGRTSTDTQYF. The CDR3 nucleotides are TGCGCCAGCAGCCAACCGGGACTAGCGGGGGGCAGGACTAGCACAGATACGCAGTATTTT.

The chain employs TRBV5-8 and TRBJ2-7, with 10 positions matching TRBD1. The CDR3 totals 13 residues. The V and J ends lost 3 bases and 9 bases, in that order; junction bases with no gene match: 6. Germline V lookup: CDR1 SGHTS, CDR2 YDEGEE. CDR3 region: CASSSGTGVPQYF. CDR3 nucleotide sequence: TGTGCCAGCAGCTCCGGGACAGGGGTCCCGCAGTACTTC.

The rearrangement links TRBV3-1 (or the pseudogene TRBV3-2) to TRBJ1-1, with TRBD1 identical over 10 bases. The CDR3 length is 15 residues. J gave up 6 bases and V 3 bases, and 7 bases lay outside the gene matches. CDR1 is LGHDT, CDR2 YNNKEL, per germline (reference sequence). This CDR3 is CASSHPGQGIAEAFF. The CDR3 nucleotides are TGTGCCAGCAGCCACCCGGGACAGGGGATCGCTGAAGCTTTCTTT.

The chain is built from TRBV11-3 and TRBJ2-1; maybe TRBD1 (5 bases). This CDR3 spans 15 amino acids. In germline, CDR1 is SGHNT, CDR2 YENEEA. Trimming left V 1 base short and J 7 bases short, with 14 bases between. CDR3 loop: CASSLGQGIGNEQFF. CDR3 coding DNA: TGTGCCAGCAGCTTAGGGCAGGGAATTGGGAATGAGCAGTTCTTC.

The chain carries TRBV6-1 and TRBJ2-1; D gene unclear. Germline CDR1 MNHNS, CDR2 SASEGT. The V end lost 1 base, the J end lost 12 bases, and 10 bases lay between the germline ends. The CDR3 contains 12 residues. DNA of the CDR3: TGTGCCAGCAGTGAAGTTCCGGGCCCGCAGTTCTTC. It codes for CASSEVPGPQFF.

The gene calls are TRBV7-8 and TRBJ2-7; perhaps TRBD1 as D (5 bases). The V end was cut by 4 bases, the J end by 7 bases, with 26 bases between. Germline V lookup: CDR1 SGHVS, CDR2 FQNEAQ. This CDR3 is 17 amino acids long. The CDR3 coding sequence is TGTGCCAGCAGCTCCGCCCCACAGGCTACAGCTATACGGGAGCAGTACTTC. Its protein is CASSSAPQATAIREQYF.

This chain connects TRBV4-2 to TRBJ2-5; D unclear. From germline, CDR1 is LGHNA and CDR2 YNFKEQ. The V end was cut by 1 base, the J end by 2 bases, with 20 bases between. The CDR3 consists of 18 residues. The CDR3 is CASSQVSTDTAPQETQYF. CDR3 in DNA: TGTGCCAGCAGCCAAGTTAGTACCGATACGGCCCCTCAAGAGACCCAGTACTTC.

DNA of the CDR3: TGTGCCACCAGCAGAGGCCGACAGGCCTACGAGCAGTACTTC. Translating gives CATSRGRQAYEQYF. The rearrangement joins TRBV15 to TRBJ2-7, with D perhaps matching TRBD1 (6 bases). V lost 1 base and J lost 2, with 9 bases in between. Germline V lookup: CDR1 LNHNV, CDR2 YYDKDF (reference sequence). This CDR3 spans 14 amino acids.

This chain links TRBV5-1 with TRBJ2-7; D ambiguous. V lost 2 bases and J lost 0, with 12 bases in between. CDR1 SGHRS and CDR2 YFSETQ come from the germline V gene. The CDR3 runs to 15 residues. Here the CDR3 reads CASSFWTLGSYEQYF. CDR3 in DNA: TGCGCCAGCAGCTTTTGGACGTTGGGCTCCTACGAGCAGTACTTC.

The CDR3 DNA sequence: TGTGCCAGCAGCCCCGGGGGGGGCCAAGAGACCCAGTACTTC. Translated: CASSPGGGQETQYF. J is TRBJ2-5 and V is TRBV7-3, with 8 nucleotides matching TRBD2. The germline V gene has CDR1 SGHTA and CDR2 FQGTGA. V lost 5 bases and J lost 1; bases outside the gene matches: 3. The CDR3 is 14 amino acids.

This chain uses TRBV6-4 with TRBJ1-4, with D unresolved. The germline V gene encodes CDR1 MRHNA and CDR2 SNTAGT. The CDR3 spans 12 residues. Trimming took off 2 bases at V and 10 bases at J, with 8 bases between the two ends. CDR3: CASSDRKGKLFF. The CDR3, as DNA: TGTGCCAGCAGTGACAGAAAGGGAAAACTGTTTTTT.

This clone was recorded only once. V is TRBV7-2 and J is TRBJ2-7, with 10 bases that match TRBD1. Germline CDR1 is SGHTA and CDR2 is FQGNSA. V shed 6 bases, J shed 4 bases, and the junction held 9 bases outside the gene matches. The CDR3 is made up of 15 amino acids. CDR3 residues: CASSYIPGQGYEQYF. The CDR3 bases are TGTGCCAGCAGTTACATTCCGGGACAGGGGTACGAGCAGTACTTC.

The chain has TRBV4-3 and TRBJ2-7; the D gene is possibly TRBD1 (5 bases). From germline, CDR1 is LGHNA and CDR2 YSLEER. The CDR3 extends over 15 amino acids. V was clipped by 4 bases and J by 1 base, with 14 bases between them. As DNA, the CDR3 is TGCGCCAGCAGCCTAGCCCTGGACATTTCCTACGAGCAGTACTTC. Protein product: CASSLALDISYEQYF.

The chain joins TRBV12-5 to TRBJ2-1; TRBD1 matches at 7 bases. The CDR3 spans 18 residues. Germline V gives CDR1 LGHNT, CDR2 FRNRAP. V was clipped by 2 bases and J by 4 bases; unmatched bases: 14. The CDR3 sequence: CASGLTRTGTGLYNEQFF. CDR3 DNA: TGTGCTAGTGGTTTGACACGGACAGGAACGGGCCTTTACAATGAGCAGTTCTTC.